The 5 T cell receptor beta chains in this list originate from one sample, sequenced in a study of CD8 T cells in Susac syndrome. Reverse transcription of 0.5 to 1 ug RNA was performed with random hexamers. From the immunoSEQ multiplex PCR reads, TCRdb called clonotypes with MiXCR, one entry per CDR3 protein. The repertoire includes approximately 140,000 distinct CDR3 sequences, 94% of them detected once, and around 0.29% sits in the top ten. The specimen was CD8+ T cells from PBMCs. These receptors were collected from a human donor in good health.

This chain's CDR3 is CATSRDGGGSYEQYF. CDR3 sequence (DNA): TGTGCCACCAGCAGAGATGGGGGGGGCAGCTACGAGCAGTACTTC. The V gene is TRBV15, the J gene TRBJ2-7; TRBD2 is a possible D gene (7 bases). This CDR3 comprises 15 residues. V was pared by 0 bases and J by 3 bases, with 12 bases between. The germline CDR1 and CDR2 sequences are LNHNV and YYDKDF (reference sequence).

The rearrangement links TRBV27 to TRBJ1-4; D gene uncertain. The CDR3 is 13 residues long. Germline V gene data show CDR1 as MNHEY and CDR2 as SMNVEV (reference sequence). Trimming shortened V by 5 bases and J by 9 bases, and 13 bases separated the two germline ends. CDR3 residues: CASSPRSGKKLFF. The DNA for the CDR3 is TGTGCCAGCAGTCCAAGATCTGGGAAAAAACTGTTTTTT.

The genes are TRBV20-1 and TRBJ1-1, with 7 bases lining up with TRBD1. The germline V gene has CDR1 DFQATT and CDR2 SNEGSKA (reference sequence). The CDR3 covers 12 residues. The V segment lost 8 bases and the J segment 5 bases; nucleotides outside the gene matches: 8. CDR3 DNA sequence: TGCAGTCCCGAGACAGGGCATACTGAAGCTTTCTTT. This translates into CSPETGHTEAFF.

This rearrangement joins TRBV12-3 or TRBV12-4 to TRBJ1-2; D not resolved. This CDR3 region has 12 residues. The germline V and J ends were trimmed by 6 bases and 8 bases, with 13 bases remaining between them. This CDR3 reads CASSPVLYGYTF. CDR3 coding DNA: TGTGCCAGCAGCCCTGTATTGTACGGCTACACCTTC.

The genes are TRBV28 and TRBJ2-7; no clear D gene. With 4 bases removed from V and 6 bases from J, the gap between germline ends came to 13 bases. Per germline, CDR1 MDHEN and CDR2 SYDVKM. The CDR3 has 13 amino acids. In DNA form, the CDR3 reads TGTGCCAGCAGTTCCACCGACCAGTTCGAGCAGTACTTC. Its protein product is CASSSTDQFEQYF.